This T cell receptor beta chain derives from a study of blood T cell repertoires in COVID-19. Turning to the study itself: There were acute and convalescent COVID-19 samples, and they came from the United States, Italy and Spain. PBMCs, B-cell-depleted T cells, or T cells were the source of the cDNA or gDNA that made up the material.

In the source study's methods: Scientists estimated how many nucleated cells there were by amplifying reference gene primers. Assay: immunoSEQ multiplex PCR; the TCRdb copy retains only in-frame clones and omits some. Clone size and the V and J calls come from that table; the DNA yielded D and trimming. The sample yields approximately 97,000 clones, about 86% seen once. CDR3 length equals 15 residues. Germline CDR1 and CDR2: MRHNA and SNTAGT. The ends were cut back, 6 bases at V and 0 bases at J, with 15 bases in the middle. Specimen: peripheral blood. This clonotype was obtained from a woman older than 75 with acute or convalescent COVID-19. The chain is built from TRBV6-4 and TRBJ2-7; TRBD2 is a possible D gene (5 bases). The CDR3 is CASREAPGSSYEQYF. CDR3 bases: TGTGCCAGCAGGGAGGCCCCCGGTAGCTCCTACGAGCAGTACTTC.